These 5 T cell receptor beta chains came from one sample sequenced in a study of cytomegalovirus exposure and HLA in healthy donors. 60 Vbeta and 13 Jbeta primers were used in PCR. Libraries were prepared by immunoSEQ multiplex PCR; TCRdb keeps only in-frame clonotypes and omits some of them. Seen here are 110,000 or so clones, roughly four fifths observed once, and the top ten hold around 2.6%. What was sequenced was PBMCs. The receptor source for this set is a young woman in good health and CMV-seronegative.

The V call is TRBV10-3, the J call TRBJ2-2, with a weak D call TRBD2 (5 bases). The CDR3 totals 13 residues. Germline V lookup: CDR1 ENHRY, CDR2 SYGVKD. Trimming left V 6 bases short and J 6 bases short, with 11 bases between. The chain's CDR3 is CAISRLYSGELFF. Written as DNA, the CDR3 is TGTGCCATCAGCCGACTATACTCCGGGGAGCTGTTTTTT.

The chain combines TRBV28 with TRBJ1-2; D is ambiguous. V was pared by 6 bases and J by 4 bases, with 12 bases between. CDR3 length: 13 residues. Per the germline V gene, CDR1 is MDHEN and CDR2 is SYDVKM. DNA for the CDR3: TGTGCCAGCAGATTCCCAGATTTCTATGGCTACACCTTC. It codes for CASRFPDFYGYTF.

The genes are TRBV25-1 and TRBJ1-6; the match to TRBD1 covers 7 bases. J was trimmed by 9 bases and V by 1 base; bases with no gene match: 6. The germline V gene has CDR1 MGHDK and CDR2 SYGVNS. The CDR3 contains 15 residues. In nucleotides, the CDR3 is TGTGCCAGCAGTGAATCCCGACAGGGTACTTCACCCCTCCACTTT. It is translated as CASSESRQGTSPLHF.

This chain connects TRBV7-9 to TRBJ2-7; 10 positions match TRBD1. The CDR3 runs to 14 residues. V gave up 1 base and J gave up 4 bases; unmatched junction bases: 1. Germline loops: CDR1 SEHNR, CDR2 FQNEAQ (reference sequence). The CDR3 sequence is CASSLGDRGYEQYF. CDR3 nucleotide sequence: TGTGCCAGCAGCTTAGGGGACAGGGGATACGAGCAGTACTTC.

The chain is built from TRBV7-2 and TRBJ2-1; possible D gene TRBD2, 5 bases. The length of the CDR3 is 15 residues. Germline V gives CDR1 SGHTA, CDR2 FQGNSA. V dropped 1 base and J dropped 7 bases, with 14 bases sitting between them. CDR3 region: CASSLGGREWNEQFF. CDR3 coding DNA: TGTGCCAGCAGCTTAGGAGGACGGGAATGGAATGAGCAGTTCTTC. The full variable domain, with the rest looked up from reference TRBV7-2 and TRBJ2-1, is GAGVSQSPSNKVTEKGKDVELRCDPISGHTALYWYRQSLGQGLEFLIYFQGNSAPDKSGLPSDRFSAERTGGSVSTLTIQRTQQEDSAVYLCASSLGGREWNEQFFGPGTRLTVL.